Below, 4 T cell receptor beta chains from the same sample are listed, as sequenced in a study of early T cells in non-severe SARS-CoV-2 infection (dated by TCRdb to the early 2020s). Receptor amplification or capture employed 5' RACE. TCRdb records NextSeq 500 as the sequencer. TCRdb's own reprocessing of the public reads used fastp at Q25 and MiXCR and kept productive beta chains. Entries are consolidated by CDR3 protein sequence, retaining the most common genes and DNA. The sample yields more than 65,000 distinct CDR3 sequences; roughly an eighth were counted once. The ten largest clones add up to 5% to 5.5% of the sample. Sequenced: whole blood. The receptors originated from an adult who was a healthcare worker with PCR-confirmed SARS-CoV-2 infection or an uninfected control (not recorded which).

CDR3 loop: CASRIQETQYF. CDR3 in DNA: TGTGCCAGCAGAATACAAGAGACCCAGTACTTC. This sequence joins TRBV6-6 and TRBJ2-5, with no clear D. There are 11 residues in the CDR3. From germline, CDR1 is MNHNY and CDR2 SVGAGI (reference sequence). V was shortened by 6 bases and J by 2 bases, with 4 bases between the two germline ends.

This clonotype was observed at least ten times. V and J are TRBV10-3 and TRBJ1-2; D unclear. The germline V and J ends were trimmed by 0 bases and 6 bases, with 8 bases remaining between them. Germline-derived CDR1 and CDR2 are ENHRY and SYGVKD. This CDR3 region has 13 residues. Here the CDR3 reads CAISESLVDGYTF. The DNA of the CDR3 is TGTGCCATCAGTGAGTCGTTGGTAGATGGCTACACCTTC.

This clonotype was picked up many times. V usage is TRBV10-2 and J usage is TRBJ2-2; the match to TRBD1 covers 7 bases. V gave up 9 bases and J gave up 6 bases; unmatched junction bases: 10. This CDR3 is 14 amino acids long. Germline V lookup: CDR1 WSHSY, CDR2 SAAADI. The CDR3 coding sequence is TGCGCCAGTGCGGACAGGTTCCCCGCCGGGGAGCTGTTTTTT. The encoded protein is CASADRFPAGELFF.

V and J are TRBV6-6 and TRBJ2-3; tentatively, D is TRBD1 (5 bases). The CDR3 is 14 residues long. V gave up 5 bases and J gave up 5 bases, with 14 bases separating them. CDR1 and CDR2 (germline): MNHNY, SVGAGI (reference sequence). CDR3 in DNA: TGTGCCAGCAGTCCCTTTGATCAGGGAGATACGCAGTATTTT. This encodes CASSPFDQGDTQYF.